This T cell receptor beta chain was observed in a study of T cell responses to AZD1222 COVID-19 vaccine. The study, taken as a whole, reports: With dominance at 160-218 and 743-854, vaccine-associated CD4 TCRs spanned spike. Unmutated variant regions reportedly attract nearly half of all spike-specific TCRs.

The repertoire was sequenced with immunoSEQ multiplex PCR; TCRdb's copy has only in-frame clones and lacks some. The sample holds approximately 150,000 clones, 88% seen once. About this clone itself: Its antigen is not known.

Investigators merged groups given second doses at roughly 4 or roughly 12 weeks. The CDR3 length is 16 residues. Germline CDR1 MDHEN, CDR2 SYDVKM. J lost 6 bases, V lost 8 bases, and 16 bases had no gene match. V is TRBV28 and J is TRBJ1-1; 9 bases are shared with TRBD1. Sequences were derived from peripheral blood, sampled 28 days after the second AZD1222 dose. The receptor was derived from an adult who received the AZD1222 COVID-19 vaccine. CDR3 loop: CASQGQGLLVYAEAFF. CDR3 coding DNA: TGTGCCAGCCAGGGACAGGGATTGCTCGTTTACGCTGAAGCTTTCTTT.